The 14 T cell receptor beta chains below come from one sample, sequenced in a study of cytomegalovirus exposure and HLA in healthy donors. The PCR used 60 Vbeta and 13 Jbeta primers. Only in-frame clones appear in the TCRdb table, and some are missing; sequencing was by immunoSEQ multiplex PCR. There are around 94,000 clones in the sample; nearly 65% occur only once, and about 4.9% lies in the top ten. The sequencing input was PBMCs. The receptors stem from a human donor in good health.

Here the CDR3 DNA reads TGTGCCAGCAGAGTAAAGTGGACAGGGCAAGAGCAGTACTTC. As protein: CASRVKWTGQEQYF. The chain has TRBV6-5 and TRBJ2-7, with 8 bases lining up with TRBD1. From germline, CDR1 is MNHEY and CDR2 SVGAGI. This CDR3 comprises 14 residues. J lost 7 bases, V lost 6 bases, and 11 bases had no gene match.

The CDR3 region has the DNA TGTGCCAGCAGTGAAATAGGTCAGGACTACGAGCAGTACTTC. As protein: CASSEIGQDYEQYF. The chain links TRBV6-1 to TRBJ2-5; no clear D. The DNA end lines up better with TRBJ2-7; the J call may be wrong. This CDR3 has 14 amino acids. Per the germline V gene, CDR1 is MNHNS and CDR2 is SASEGT.

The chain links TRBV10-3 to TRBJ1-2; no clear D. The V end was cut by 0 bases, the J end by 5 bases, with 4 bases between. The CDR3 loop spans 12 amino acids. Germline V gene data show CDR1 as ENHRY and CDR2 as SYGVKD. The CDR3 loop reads CAISESRYGYTF. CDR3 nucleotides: TGTGCCATCAGTGAGTCGAGGTATGGCTACACCTTC.

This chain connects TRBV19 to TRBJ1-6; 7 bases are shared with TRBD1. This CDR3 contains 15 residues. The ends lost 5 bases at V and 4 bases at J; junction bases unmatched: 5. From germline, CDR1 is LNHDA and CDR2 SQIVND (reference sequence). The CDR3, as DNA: TGTGCCAGTAGTGATGGGACAGTGTATAATTCACCCCTCCACTTT. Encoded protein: CASSDGTVYNSPLHF.

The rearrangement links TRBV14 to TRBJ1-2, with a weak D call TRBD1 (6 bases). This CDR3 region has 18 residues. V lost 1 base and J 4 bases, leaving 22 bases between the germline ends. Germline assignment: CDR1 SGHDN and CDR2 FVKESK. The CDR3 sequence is CASSQVPTALEGVYGYTF. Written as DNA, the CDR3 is TGTGCCAGCAGCCAAGTTCCAACCGCCTTAGAGGGGGTCTATGGCTACACCTTC.

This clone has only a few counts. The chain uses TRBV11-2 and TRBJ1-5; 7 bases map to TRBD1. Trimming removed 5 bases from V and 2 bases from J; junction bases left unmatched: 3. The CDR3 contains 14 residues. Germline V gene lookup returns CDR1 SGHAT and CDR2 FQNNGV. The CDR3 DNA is TGTGCCAGCAGCATAGGACAGGGCAATCAGCCCCAGCATTTT. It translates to CASSIGQGNQPQHF.

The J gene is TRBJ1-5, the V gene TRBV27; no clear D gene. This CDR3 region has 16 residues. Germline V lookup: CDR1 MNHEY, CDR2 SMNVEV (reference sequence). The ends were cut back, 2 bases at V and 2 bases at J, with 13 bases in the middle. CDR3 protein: CASSLESRGGNQPQHF. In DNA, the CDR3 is TGTGCCAGCAGTTTAGAATCGCGGGGAGGCAATCAGCCCCAGCATTTT.

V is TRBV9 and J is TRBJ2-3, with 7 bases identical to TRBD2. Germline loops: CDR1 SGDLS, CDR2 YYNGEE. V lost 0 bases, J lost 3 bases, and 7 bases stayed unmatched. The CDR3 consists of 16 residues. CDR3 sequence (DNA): TGTGCCAGCAGCGTAGACTCTAGCGGAGCTACAGATACGCAGTATTTT. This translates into CASSVDSSGATDTQYF.

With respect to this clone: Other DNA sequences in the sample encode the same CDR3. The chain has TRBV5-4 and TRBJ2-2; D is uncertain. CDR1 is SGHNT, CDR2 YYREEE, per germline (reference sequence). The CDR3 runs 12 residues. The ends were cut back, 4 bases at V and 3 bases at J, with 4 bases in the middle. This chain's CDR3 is CASSRHTGELFF. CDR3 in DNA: TGTGCCAGCAGCCGTCACACCGGGGAGCTGTTTTTT.

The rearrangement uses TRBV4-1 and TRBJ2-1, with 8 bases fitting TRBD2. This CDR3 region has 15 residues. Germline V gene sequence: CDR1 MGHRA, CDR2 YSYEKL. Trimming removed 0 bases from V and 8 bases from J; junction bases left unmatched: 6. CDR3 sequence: CASSQDIREGYEQFF. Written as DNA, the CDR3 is TGCGCCAGCAGCCAAGATATTCGGGAGGGCTATGAGCAGTTCTTC.

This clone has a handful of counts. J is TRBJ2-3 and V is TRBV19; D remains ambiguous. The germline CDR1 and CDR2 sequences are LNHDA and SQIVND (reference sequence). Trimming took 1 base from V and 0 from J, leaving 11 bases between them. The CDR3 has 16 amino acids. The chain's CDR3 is CASSIGLEFSTDTQYF. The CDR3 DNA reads TGTGCCAGTAGTATAGGTTTAGAATTTAGCACAGATACGCAGTATTTT.

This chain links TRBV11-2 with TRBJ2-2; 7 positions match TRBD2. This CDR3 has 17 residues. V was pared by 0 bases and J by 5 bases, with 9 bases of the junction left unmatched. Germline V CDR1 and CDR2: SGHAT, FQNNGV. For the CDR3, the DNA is TGTGCCAGCAGCTTAGATCCTCCGGGAGGCCCAACCGGGGAGCTGTTTTTT. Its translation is CASSLDPPGGPTGELFF.

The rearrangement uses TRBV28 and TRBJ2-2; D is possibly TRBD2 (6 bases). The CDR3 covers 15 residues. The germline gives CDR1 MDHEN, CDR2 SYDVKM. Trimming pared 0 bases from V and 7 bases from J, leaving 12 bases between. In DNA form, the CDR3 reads TGTGCCAGCAGTTTATGGCGGGGTGAGAACGGGGAGCTGTTTTTT. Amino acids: CASSLWRGENGELFF.

This CDR3 is CASSEGLAREQYF. CDR3 sequence (DNA): TGTGCCAGCAGTGAGGGACTAGCGCGCGAGCAGTACTTC. This chain joins TRBV25-1 and TRBJ2-7, with 10 bases aligning to TRBD2. This CDR3 has 13 amino acids. After removal of 3 bases from V and 6 bases from J, the junction contained 2 bases not matched to a gene. Germline CDR1 MGHDK, CDR2 SYGVNS.